Detailed here is one T cell receptor (beta chain). V dropped 0 bases and J dropped 0 bases, with 10 bases sitting between them. CDR1 is SGHDT and CDR2 is YYEEEE in the germline V gene. The CDR3 loop spans 16 amino acids. Sequenced by immunoSEQ multiplex PCR; TCRdb stores in-frame clones only, minus some. The sample has some 350,000 clones, 85% to 90% seen once. This record comes from a study of blood T cell repertoires in COVID-19. Sequences were obtained from PBMCs or T cells enriched from blood (not recorded which). The clonotype was recovered from a man aged 18 to 29 who had recovered from COVID-19. V is TRBV5-6 and J is TRBJ1-5; a possible D gene is TRBD1 (6 bases). The CDR3 region is CASSLAQGNSNQPQHF. CDR3 in DNA: TGTGCCAGCAGCTTGGCCCAGGGGAATAGCAATCAGCCCCAGCATTTT.